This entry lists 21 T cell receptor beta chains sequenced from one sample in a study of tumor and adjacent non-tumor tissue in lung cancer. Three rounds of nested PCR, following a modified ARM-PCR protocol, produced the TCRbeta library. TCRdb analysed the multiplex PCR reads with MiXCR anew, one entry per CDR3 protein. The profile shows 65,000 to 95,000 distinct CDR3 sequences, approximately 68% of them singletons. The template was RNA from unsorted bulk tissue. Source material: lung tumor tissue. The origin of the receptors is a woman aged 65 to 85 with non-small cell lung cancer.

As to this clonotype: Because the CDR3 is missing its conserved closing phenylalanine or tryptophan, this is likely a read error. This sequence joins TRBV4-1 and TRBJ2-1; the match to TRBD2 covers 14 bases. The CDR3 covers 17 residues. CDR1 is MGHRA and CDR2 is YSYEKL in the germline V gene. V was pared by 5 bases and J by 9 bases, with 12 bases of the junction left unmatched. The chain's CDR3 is CASSSETSGREGGEQFS. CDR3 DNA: TGCGCCAGCAGCTCAGAGACTAGCGGGAGGGAAGGTGGTGAGCAGTTCTCC.

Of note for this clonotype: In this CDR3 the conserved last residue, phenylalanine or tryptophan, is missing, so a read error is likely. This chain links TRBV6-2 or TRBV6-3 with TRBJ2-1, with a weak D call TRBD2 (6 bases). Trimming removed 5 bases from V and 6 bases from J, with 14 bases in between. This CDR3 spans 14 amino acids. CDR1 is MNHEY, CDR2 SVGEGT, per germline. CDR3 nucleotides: TGTGCCAGCAGTCGTCTAGCGAGAGTCAATGAGCAGTTCTCC. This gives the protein CASSRLARVNEQFS.

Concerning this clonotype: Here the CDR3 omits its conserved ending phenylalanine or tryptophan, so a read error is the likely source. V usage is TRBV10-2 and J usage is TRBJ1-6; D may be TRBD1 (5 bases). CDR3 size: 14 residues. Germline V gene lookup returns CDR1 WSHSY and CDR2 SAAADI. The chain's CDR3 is CASNAWQGNPPLHL. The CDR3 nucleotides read TGTGCCAGCAATGCTTGGCAGGGAAACCCACCCCTCCACTTA.

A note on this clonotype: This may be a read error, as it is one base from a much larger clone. The CDR3 nucleotides read TGCGCCAGCACCCCCAAGGCCCACAGTTCCACTGAAGCTTTCTTT. Protein: CASTPKAHSSTEAFF. The rearrangement uses TRBV5-1 and TRBJ1-1; D is ambiguous. This CDR3 contains 15 residues. Germline-derived CDR1 and CDR2 are SGHRS and YFSETQ. The V end was cut by 6 bases, the J end by 4 bases, with 19 bases between. Variable domain in full (rest from reference TRBV5-1 and TRBJ1-1): KAGVTQTPRYLIKTRGQQVTLSCSPISGHRSVSWYQQTPGQGLQFLFEYFSETQRNKGNFPGRFSGRQFSNSRSEMNVSTLELGDSALYLCASTPKAHSSTEAFFGQGTRLTVV.

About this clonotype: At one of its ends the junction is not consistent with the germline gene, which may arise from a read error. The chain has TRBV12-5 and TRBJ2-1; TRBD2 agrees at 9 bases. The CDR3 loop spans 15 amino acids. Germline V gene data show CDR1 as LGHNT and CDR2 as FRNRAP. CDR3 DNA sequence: TGCGCAAGTGGTTTGTTTGCGGGAGGGCCCGATGGGCAGTTCTTC. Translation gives CASGLFAGGPDGQFF.

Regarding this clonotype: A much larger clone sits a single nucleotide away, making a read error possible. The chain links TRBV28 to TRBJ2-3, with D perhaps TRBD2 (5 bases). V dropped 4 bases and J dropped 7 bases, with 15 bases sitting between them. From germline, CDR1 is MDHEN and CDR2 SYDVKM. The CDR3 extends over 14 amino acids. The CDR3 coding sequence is TGTGCCAGCAGTTACGGGAAAATGACCTATACGCAGTATTTT. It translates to CASSYGKMTYTQYF. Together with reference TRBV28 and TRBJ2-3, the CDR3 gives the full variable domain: DVKVTQSSRYLVKRTGEKVFLECVQDMDHENMFWYRQDPGLGLRLIYFSYDVKMKEKGDIPEGYSVSREKKERFSLILESASTNQTSMYLCASSYGKMTYTQYFGPGTRLTVL.

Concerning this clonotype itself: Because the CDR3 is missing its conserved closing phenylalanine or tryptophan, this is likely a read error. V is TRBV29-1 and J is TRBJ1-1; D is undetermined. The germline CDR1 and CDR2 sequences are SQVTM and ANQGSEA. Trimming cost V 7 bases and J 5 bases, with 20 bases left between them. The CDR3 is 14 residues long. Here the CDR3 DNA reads TGCAGCGCGATCTATGATGTGTCCTGGACTGAAGCTTTCTTA. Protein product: CSAIYDVSWTEAFL.

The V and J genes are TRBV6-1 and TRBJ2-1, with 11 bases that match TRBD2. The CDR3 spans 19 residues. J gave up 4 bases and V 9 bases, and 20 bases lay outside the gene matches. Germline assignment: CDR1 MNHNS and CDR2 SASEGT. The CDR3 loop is CASSLVLAGVTGGYNEQFF. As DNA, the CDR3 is TGTGCCAGTAGCCTCGTACTAGCGGGAGTGACTGGAGGGTACAATGAGCAGTTCTTC.

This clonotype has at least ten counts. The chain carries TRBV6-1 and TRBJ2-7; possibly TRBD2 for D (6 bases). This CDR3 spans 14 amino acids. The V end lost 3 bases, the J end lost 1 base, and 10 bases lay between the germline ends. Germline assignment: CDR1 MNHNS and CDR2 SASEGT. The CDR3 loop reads CASSEGSGSYEQYF. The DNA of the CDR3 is TGTGCCAGCAGTGAGGGTAGCGGTTCCTACGAGCAGTACTTC.

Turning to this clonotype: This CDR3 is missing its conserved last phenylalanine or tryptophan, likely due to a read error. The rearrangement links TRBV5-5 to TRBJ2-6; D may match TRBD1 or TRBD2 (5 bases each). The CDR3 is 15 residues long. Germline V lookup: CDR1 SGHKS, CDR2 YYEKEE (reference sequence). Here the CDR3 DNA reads TGTGCCAGCAGCTTGGCAGGGTCCGGGGCCAATGTCCTGACTATC. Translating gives CASSLAGSGANVLTI.

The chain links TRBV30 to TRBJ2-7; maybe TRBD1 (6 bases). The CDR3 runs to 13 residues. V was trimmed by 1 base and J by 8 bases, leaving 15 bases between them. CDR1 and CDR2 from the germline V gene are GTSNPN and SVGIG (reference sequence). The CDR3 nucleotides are TGTGCCTGGAGTGCTAATCAGGACAGCAAGCAGTACTTC. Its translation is CAWSANQDSKQYF.

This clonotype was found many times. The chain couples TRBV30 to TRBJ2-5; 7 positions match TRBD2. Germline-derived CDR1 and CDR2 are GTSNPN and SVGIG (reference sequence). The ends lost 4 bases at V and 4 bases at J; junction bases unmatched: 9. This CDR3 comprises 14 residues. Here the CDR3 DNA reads TGTGCCTGGATCGTAAAGAGGGAGGGAGAGACCCAGTACTTC. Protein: CAWIVKREGETQYF.

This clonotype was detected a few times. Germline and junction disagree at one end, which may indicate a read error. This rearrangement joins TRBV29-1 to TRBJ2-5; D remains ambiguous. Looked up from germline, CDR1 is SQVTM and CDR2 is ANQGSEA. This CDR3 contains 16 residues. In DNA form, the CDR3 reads TGCAGCGTTGAAAAGGGCAGTCCTCTATTCCAAGAGATCCAGTACTTC. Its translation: CSVEKGSPLFQEIQYF.

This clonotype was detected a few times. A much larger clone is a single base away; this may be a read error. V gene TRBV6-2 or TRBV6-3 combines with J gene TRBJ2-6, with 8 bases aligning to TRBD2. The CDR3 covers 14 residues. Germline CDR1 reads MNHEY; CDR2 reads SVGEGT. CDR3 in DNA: TGTGCCAGCAGCCCTTCGGGGGGGGCCAACATCCTGACTTTC. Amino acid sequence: CASSPSGGANILTF.

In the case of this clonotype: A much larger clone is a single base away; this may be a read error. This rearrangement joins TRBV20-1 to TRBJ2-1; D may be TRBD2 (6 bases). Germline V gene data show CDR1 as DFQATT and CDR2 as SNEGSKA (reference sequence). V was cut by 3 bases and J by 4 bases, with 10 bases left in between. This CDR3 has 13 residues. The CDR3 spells CSASDSGYNEQFF. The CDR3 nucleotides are TGCAGTGCTAGCGATAGCGGATACAATGAGCAGTTCTTC.

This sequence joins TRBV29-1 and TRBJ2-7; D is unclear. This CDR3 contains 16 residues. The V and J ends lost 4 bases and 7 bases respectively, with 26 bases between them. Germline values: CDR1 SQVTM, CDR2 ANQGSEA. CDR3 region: CSVVTDGLVERVEQYF. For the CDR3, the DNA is TGCAGCGTTGTGACTGACGGTCTAGTGGAAAGGGTGGAGCAGTACTTC.

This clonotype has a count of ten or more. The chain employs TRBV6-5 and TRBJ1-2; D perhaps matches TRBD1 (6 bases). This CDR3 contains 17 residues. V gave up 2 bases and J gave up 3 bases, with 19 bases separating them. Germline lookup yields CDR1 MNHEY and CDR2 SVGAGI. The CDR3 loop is CASSYLPVRGNDYGYTF. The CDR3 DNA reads TGTGCCAGCAGTTACCTCCCCGTCAGGGGAAATGACTATGGCTACACCTTC.

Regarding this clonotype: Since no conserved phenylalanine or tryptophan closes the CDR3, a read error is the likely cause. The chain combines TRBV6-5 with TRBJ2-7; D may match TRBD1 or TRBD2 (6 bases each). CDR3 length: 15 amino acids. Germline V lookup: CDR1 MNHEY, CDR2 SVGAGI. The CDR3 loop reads CAGSTGDGGNYEQYI. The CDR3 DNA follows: TGTGCCGGCAGTACGGGGGACGGGGGCAATTACGAGCAGTACATC.

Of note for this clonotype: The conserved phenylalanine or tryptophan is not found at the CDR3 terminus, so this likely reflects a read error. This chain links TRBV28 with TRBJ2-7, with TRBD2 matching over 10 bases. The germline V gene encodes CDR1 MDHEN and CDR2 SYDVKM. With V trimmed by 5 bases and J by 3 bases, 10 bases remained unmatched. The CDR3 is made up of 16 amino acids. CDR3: CASSKTGLARDYEQYS. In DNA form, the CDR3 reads TGTGCCAGCAGTAAAACGGGACTAGCGCGAGACTACGAGCAGTACTCC.

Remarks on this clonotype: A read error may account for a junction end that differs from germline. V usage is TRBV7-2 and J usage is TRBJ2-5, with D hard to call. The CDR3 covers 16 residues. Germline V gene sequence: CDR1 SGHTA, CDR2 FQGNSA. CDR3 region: CANSLELRLRQETQYF. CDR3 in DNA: TGTGCCAACAGCCTAGAATTAAGGCTAAGGCAAGAGACCCAGTACTTC. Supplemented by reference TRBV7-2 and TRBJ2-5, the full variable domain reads GAGVSQSPSNKVTEKGKDVELRCDPISGHTALYWYRQSLGQGLEFLIYFQGNSAPDKSGLPSDRFSAERTGGSVSTLTIQRTQQEDSAVYLCANSLELRLRQETQYFGPGTRLLVL.

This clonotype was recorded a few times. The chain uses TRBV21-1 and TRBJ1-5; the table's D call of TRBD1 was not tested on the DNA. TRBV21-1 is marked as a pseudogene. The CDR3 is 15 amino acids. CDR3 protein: CASSKGRDTPQPQHF. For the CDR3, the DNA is TGCGCCAGCAGCAAAGGGCGGGACACCCCTCAGCCCCAGCATTTT.